This T cell receptor (beta chain) came from a study of blood T cell repertoires in COVID-19. This CDR3 region has 15 residues. Trimming took off 0 bases at V and 0 bases at J, with 9 bases between the two ends. CDR1 and CDR2 (germline): SGHAT, FQDESV (reference sequence). Method: immunoSEQ multiplex PCR; TCRdb's copy keeps in-frame clones and lacks some. Of tens of thousands of clones in the sample, roughly 80% were seen once. The receptor was derived from a woman aged 50 to 65 with acute or convalescent COVID-19. The genes are TRBV11-1 and TRBJ2-7, with D possibly being TRBD1 (5 bases). Input material: peripheral blood. The CDR3 spells CASSLAGRNSYEQYF. In DNA form, the CDR3 reads TGTGCCAGCAGCTTAGCGGGGCGAAACTCCTACGAGCAGTACTTC. Complete variable domain (other parts from reference TRBV11-1 and TRBJ2-7): EAEVAQSPRYKITEKSQAVAFWCDPISGHATLYWYRQILGQGPELLVQFQDESVVDDSQLPKDRFSAERLKGVDSTLKIQPAELGDSAMYLCASSLAGRNSYEQYFGPGTRLTVT.